The rows below give T cell receptor beta chains drawn from one sample of a study of T cells in Graves' hyperthyroidism and ophthalmopathy. TCRdb redid the calling of the multiplex PCR reads with MiXCR, one entry per CDR3 protein. The top ten clones hold approximately 37% of a sample with hundreds of thousands of distinct CDR3 sequences, roughly 20% of them seen once. Sequenced material: blood. The receptors stem from a man between 50 and 59 years old with Graves' ophthalmopathy. CDR3s include the opening cysteine and the closing phenylalanine or tryptophan. D genes are given only for firm matches. A clone size is listed for some rows: how often the clone was seen (once, few, many), or a class if it is expanded.

TRBV24-1	TRBD2	few	TRBJ2-5	TGTGCCACCAGTGGAACCGGGACTAGTCGCGAGCAAGAGACCCAGTACTTC	CATSGTGTSREQETQYF
TRBV29-1	NA	many	TRBJ1-1	TGCAGCGTCGGCGAGGGCCCGAACACTGAAGCTTTCTTT	CSVGEGPNTEAFF
TRBV11-3	NA	many	TRBJ2-3	TGTGCCAGCAGCTCTCAAAAAGGGGGACGGAGACCTTTGGATACGCAGTATTTT	CASSSQKGGRRPLDTQYF
TRBV12-3/TRBV12-4	NA	many	TRBJ2-3	TGTGCCAGCAGTTCGACGGGCGATACGCAGTATTTT	CASSSTGDTQYF
TRBV25-1	TRBD1	NA	TRBJ1-2	TGTGCCAGCAGTGAATGGGACAGGGGGAAGGGCTACACCTTC	CASSEWDRGKGYTF
TRBV6-1	NA	few	TRBJ1-2	TGTGCCAGCAGTGTAGGGACTGCTGTCGGCTACACCTTC	CASSVGTAVGYTF
TRBV28	TRBD1	NA	TRBJ2-3	TGTGCCAGCAGTTGGTCGAGGACAGGGGCCGTTACGCAGTATTTT	CASSWSRTGAVTQYF
TRBV20-1	TRBD2	many	TRBJ2-3	TGCAGTGCCATTACTAGCGGATTAACTAGCACAGATACGCAGTATTTT	CSAITSGLTSTDTQYF
TRBV6-2/TRBV6-3	NA	NA	TRBJ2-3	TGTGCCAGCAGTTCCCGAAGGGGACAAGGCACAGATACGCAGTATTTT	CASSSRRGQGTDTQYF
TRBV28	TRBD1	many	TRBJ1-2	TGTGCCAGCAGTTTTGGTGGTGGAGGGGGCAATGGCTACACCTTC	CASSFGGGGGNGYTF
TRBV6-1	NA	many	TRBJ2-7	TGTGCCAGCAGTGTGGAAGGGCGGAGGTATGAGCAGTACTTC	CASSVEGRRYEQYF
TRBV7-3	NA	many	TRBJ2-3	TGTGCCAGCAGCTCAGGCCTAGGGTTGGATACGCAGTATTTT	CASSSGLGLDTQYF
TRBV7-9	TRBD2	once	TRBJ2-7	TGTGCCAGCAGCCACTCGGGAGGGGAAGACGAGCAGTACTTC	CASSHSGGEDEQYF
TRBV11-2	TRBD2	many	TRBJ2-1	TGTGCCAGCAGCTTAGGTCTAGCGGGAGTTTACGAGCAGTTCTTC	CASSLGLAGVYEQFF
TRBV3-1	NA	many	TRBJ2-3	TGTGCCAGCAGCCTCGCAAAGGGTTTGGGTATGGATACGCAGTATTTT	CASSLAKGLGMDTQYF
TRBV5-1	NA	many	TRBJ1-2	TGCGCCAGCAGCGCCTTAGTCGGCACATCGAATGGCTACACCTTC	CASSALVGTSNGYTF
TRBV6-1	NA	many	TRBJ1-1	TGTGCCAGCAGCCCTGGTGGCAGCGCAAACACTGAAGCTTTCTTT	CASSPGGSANTEAFF
TRBV5-4	NA	NA	TRBJ2-4	TGTGCCAGCTACCCGGGAGGAGGGGGGGTCAAAAACATTCAGTACTTC	CASYPGGGGVKNIQYF
TRBV20-1	NA	NA	TRBJ1-6	TGCAGTGCTTGGATGACACTATCGGGCAATTCACCCCTCCACTTT	CSAWMTLSGNSPLHF
TRBV20-1	TRBD1	few	TRBJ1-1	TGCAGTGCTACTGGGACAGGGTTGAACACTGAAGCTTTCTTT	CSATGTGLNTEAFF
TRBV28	TRBD1	many	TRBJ2-7	TGTGCCAGCAGTTTAGGACAGGGTCCCTACGAGCAGTACTTC	CASSLGQGPYEQYF
TRBV2	TRBD2	many	TRBJ2-3	TGTGCCAGCACCAAGAGTAGCGGGAGCACAGATACGCAGTATTTT	CASTKSSGSTDTQYF
TRBV30	NA	many	TRBJ1-1	TGTGCCTGGAAGGCGGGCCCGAACACTGAAGCTTTCTTT	CAWKAGPNTEAFF
TRBV7-9	NA	many	TRBJ1-1	TGTGCCAGCAGCTTAGCATCCAGGGATGGAGCTTTCTTT	CASSLASRDGAFF
TRBV4-1	NA	many	TRBJ2-5	TGCGCCAGCAGCCAAGACGAAACTAAGTGGTCGACCCAGTACTTC	CASSQDETKWSTQYF
TRBV7-6	TRBD2	few	TRBJ2-2	TGTGCCAGCAGCCTTAGCGGGACCGCCGGGGAGCTGTTTTTT	CASSLSGTAGELFF
TRBV7-2	NA	NA	TRBJ2-7	TGTGCCAGCAGTTATCGGACGGGGTACGAGCAGTACTTC	CASSYRTGYEQYF
TRBV27	NA	many	TRBJ2-1	TGTGCCAGCAGTTTGTTTGGGCTAGCTGGTAGCGAGCAGTTCTTC	CASSLFGLAGSEQFF
TRBV15	NA	few	TRBJ2-4	TGTGCCACCAGCAGAGATAGGACCGTGTCGTCCAAAAACATTCAGTACTTC	CATSRDRTVSSKNIQYF
TRBV12-3/TRBV12-4	TRBD1	many	TRBJ2-2	TGTGCCAGCAGTTCGGCAGGGGGACACACCGGGGAGCTGTTTTTT	CASSSAGGHTGELFF
TRBV2	NA	few	TRBJ1-3	TGTGCCAGCAGTGAAGATGGCCCACGCGGAAACACCATATATTTT	CASSEDGPRGNTIYF
TRBV2	TRBD1	many	TRBJ2-2	TGTGCCAGCAGTGGGACAGGGAAAGCCGGGGAGCTGTTTTTT	CASSGTGKAGELFF
TRBV12-3/TRBV12-4	NA	many	TRBJ1-5	TGTGCCAGCAGTCAAACAGGGAAGGGGCCCCAGCATTTT	CASSQTGKGPQHF
TRBV20-1	TRBD2	many	TRBJ2-7	TGCAGTGCTAGCCAGATAGCGGGAGTCTCCTACGAGCAGTACTTC	CSASQIAGVSYEQYF
TRBV28	NA	NA	TRBJ1-1	TGTGCCAGCACCGCTAGGACGATGTCTGAAGCTTTCTTT	CASTARTMSEAFF
TRBV27	NA	few	TRBJ2-5	TGTGCCAGCACCCCGGCAGGGGAAAAGACCCAGTACTTC	CASTPAGEKTQYF
TRBV14	NA	few	TRBJ2-1	TGTGCCAGCAGCCAAGATTGGGTGACTATGAATGAGCAGTTCTTC	CASSQDWVTMNEQFF